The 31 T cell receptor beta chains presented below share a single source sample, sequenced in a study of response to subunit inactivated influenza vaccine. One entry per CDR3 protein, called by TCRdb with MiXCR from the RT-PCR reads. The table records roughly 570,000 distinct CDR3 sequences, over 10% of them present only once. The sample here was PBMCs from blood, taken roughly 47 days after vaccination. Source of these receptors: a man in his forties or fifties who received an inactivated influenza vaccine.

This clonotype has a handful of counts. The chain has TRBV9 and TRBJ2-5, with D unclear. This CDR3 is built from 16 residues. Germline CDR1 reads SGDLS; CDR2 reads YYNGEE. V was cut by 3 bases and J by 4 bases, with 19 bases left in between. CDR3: CASSAFALGIPETQYF. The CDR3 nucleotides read TGTGCCAGCAGCGCCTTTGCGCTGGGGATCCCAGAGACCCAGTACTTC.

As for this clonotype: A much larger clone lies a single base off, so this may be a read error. The chain's CDR3 is CARSLDGYSNQPQHF. The CDR3 nucleotides are TGCGCCAGGAGCTTGGACGGTTATAGCAATCAGCCCCAGCATTTT. The V and J genes are TRBV5-1 and TRBJ1-5; D gene uncertain. The CDR3 extends over 15 amino acids. Germline CDR1 and CDR2: SGHRS and YFSETQ. Together with reference TRBV5-1 and TRBJ1-5, the CDR3 gives the full variable domain: KAGVTQTPRYLIKTRGQQVTLSCSPISGHRSVSWYQQTPGQGLQFLFEYFSETQRNKGNFPGRFSGRQFSNSRSEMNVSTLELGDSALYLCARSLDGYSNQPQHFGDGTRLSIL.

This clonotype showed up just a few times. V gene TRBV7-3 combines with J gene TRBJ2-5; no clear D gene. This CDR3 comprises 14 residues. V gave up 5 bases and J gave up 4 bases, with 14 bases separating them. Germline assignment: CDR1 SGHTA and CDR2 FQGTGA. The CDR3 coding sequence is TGTGCCAGCAGCCCCTCAGGACGCCTAGAGACCCAGTACTTC. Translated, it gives CASSPSGRLETQYF.

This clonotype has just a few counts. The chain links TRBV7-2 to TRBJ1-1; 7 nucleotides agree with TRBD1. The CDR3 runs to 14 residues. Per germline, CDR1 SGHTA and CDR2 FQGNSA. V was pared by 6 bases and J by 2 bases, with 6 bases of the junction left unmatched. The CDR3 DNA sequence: TGTGCCAGCAGAAAGTACAGGGGAAACACTGAAGCTTTCTTT. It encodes CASRKYRGNTEAFF.

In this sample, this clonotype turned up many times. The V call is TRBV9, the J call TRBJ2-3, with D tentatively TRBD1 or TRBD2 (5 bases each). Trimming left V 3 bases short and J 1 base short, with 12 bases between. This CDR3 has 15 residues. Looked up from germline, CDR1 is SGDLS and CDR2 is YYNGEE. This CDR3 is CASSGTPGRTDTQYF. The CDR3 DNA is TGTGCCAGCAGCGGTACACCGGGACGCACAGATACGCAGTATTTT.

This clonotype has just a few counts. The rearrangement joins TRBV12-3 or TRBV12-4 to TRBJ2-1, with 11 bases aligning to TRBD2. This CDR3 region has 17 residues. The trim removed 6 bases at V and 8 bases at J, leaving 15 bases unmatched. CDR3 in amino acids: CASSSRVTSGRLDEQFF. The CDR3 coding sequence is TGTGCCAGCAGCTCCAGGGTTACTAGCGGGAGACTTGATGAGCAGTTCTTC.

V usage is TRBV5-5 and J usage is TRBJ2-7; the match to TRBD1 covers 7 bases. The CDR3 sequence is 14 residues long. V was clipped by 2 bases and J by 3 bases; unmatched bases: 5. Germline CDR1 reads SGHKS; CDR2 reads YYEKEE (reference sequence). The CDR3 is CASSFQPGGYEQYF. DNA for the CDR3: TGTGCCAGCAGCTTCCAACCAGGGGGCTACGAGCAGTACTTC.

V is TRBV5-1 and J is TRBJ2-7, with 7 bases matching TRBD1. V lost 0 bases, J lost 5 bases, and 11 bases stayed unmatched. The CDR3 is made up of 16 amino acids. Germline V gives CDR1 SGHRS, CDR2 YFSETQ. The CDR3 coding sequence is TGCGCCAGCAGCTTGGAGCCGGTCACAGGGGCCCACGAGCAGTACTTC. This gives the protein CASSLEPVTGAHEQYF.

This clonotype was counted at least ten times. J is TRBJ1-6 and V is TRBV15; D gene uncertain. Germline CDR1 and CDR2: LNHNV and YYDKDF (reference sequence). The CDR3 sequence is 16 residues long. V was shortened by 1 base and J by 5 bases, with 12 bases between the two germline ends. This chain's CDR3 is CATSRGKVQNNSPLHF. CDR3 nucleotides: TGTGCCACCAGCAGAGGGAAGGTGCAGAATAATTCACCCCTCCACTTT.

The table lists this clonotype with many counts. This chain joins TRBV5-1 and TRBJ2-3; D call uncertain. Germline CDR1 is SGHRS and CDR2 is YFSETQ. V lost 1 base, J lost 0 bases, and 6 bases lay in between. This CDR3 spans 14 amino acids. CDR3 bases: TGCGCCAGCAGCTTGCCCGTCAGCACAGATACGCAGTATTTT. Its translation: CASSLPVSTDTQYF.

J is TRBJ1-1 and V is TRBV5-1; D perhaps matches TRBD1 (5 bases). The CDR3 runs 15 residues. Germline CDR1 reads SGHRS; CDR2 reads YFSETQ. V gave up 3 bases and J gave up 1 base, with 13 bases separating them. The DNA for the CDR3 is TGCGCCAGCAGCTCACCGGGACCTTCGAACACTGAAGCTTTCTTT. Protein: CASSSPGPSNTEAFF. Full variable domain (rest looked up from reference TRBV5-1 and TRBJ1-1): KAGVTQTPRYLIKTRGQQVTLSCSPISGHRSVSWYQQTPGQGLQFLFEYFSETQRNKGNFPGRFSGRQFSNSRSEMNVSTLELGDSALYLCASSSPGPSNTEAFFGQGTRLTVV.

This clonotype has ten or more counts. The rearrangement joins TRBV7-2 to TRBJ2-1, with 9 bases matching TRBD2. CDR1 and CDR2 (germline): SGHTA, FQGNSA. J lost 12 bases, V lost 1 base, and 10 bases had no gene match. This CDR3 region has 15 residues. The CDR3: CASSLDAAGGRWQFF. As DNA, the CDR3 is TGTGCCAGCAGCTTAGACGCGGCGGGAGGGCGATGGCAGTTCTTC. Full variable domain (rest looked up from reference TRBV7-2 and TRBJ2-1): GAGVSQSPSNKVTEKGKDVELRCDPISGHTALYWYRQSLGQGLEFLIYFQGNSAPDKSGLPSDRFSAERTGGSVSTLTIQRTQQEDSAVYLCASSLDAAGGRWQFFGPGTRLTVL.

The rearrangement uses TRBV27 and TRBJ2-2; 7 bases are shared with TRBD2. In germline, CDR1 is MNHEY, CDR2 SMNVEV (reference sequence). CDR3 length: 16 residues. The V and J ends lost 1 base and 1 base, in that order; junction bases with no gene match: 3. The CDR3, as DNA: TGTGCCAGCAGTTTATGGGCTAGCGGGAACACCGGGGAGCTGTTTTTT. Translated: CASSLWASGNTGELFF.

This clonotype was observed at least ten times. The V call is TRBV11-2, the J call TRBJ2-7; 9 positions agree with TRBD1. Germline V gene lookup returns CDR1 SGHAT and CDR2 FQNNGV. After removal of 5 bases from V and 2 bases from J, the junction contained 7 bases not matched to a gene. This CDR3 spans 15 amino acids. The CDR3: CASSLGTGSTYEQYF. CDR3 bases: TGTGCCAGCAGCCTCGGGACAGGGAGCACCTACGAGCAGTACTTC.

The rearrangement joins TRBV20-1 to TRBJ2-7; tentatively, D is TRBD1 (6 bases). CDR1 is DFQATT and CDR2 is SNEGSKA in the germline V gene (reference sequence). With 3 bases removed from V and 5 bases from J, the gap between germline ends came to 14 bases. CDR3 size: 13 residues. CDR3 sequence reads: CSASGQKGDEQYF. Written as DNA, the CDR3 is TGCAGTGCTAGTGGACAGAAAGGGGACGAGCAGTACTTC.

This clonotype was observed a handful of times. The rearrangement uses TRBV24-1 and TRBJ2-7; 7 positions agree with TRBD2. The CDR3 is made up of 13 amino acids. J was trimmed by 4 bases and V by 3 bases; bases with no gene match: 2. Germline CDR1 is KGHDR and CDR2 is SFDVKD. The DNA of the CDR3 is TGTGCCACCAGTGATGGGACTACTTACGAGCAGTACTTC. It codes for CATSDGTTYEQYF.

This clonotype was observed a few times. CDR3 nucleotides: TGCAGTGCTAGGGGGACTAGCCGCGAGACCCAGTACTTC. It yields the protein CSARGTSRETQYF. V gene TRBV20-1 combines with J gene TRBJ2-5, with 9 nucleotides matching TRBD2. Trimming at V came to 3 bases and at J to 5 bases, leaving 4 bases not matched to a gene. The germline CDR1 and CDR2 sequences are DFQATT and SNEGSKA (reference sequence). The CDR3 is 13 residues long.

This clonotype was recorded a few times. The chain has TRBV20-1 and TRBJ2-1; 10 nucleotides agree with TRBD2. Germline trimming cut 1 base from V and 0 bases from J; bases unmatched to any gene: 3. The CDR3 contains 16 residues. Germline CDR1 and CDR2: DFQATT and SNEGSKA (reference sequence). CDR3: CSARVLAGDSYNEQFF. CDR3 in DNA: TGCAGTGCTAGAGTCCTAGCGGGAGACTCCTACAATGAGCAGTTCTTC.

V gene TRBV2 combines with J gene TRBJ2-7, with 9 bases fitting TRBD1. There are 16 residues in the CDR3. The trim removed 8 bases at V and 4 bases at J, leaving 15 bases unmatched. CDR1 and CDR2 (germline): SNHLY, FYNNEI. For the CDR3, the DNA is TGTGCCAGCTCGAGGACAGGGGCTAGCGAGATGTACGAGCAGTACTTC. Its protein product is CASSRTGASEMYEQYF.

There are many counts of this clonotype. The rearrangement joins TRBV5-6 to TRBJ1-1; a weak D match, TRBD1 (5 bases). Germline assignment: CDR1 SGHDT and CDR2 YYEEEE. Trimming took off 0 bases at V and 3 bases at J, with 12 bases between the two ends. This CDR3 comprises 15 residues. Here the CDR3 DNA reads TGTGCCAGCAGCTTGGGAGACAGCCTCTACACTGAAGCTTTCTTT. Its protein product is CASSLGDSLYTEAFF.

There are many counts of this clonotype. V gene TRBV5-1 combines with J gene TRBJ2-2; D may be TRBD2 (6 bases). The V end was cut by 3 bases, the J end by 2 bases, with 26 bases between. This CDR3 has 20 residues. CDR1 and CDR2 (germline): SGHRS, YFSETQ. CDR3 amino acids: CASSSPGLPFPSTNTGELFF. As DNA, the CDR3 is TGCGCCAGCAGCTCCCCGGGACTGCCCTTCCCCTCAACAAACACCGGGGAGCTGTTTTTT.

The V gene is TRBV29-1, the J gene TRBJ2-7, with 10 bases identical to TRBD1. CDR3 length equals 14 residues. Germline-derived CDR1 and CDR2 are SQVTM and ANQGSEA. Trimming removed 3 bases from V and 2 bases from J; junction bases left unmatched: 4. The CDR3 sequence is CSVEGQGHPYEQYF. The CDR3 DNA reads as TGCAGCGTTGAGGGACAGGGGCACCCCTACGAGCAGTACTTC.

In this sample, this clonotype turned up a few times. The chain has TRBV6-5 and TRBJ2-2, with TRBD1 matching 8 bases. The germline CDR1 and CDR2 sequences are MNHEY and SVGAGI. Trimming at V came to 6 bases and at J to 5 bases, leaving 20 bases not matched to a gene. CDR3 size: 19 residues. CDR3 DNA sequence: TGTGCCAGCAGCTATACTTCCTTTGGACAGGGAAGAGTTACCGGGGAGCTGTTTTTT. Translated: CASSYTSFGQGRVTGELFF.

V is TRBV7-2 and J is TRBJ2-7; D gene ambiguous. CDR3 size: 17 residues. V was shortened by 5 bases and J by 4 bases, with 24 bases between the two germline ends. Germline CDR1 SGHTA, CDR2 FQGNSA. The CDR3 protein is CASSAGSSSYWGYEQYF. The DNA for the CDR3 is TGTGCCAGCAGCGCCGGGTCCTCTTCTTACTGGGGTTACGAGCAGTACTTC.

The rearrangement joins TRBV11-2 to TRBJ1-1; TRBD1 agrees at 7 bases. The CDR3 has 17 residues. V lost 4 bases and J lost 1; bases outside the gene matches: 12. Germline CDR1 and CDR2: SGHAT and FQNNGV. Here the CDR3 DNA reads TGTGCCAGCAGCTCCCGAATAGGACAGGCCCCGAACACTGAAGCTTTCTTT. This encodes CASSSRIGQAPNTEAFF.

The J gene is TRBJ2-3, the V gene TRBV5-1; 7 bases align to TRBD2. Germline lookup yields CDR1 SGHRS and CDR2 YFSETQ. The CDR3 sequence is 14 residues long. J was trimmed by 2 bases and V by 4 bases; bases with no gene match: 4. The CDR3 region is CASSKRGITDTQYF. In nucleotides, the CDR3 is TGCGCCAGCAGCAAGCGGGGAATCACAGATACGCAGTATTTT. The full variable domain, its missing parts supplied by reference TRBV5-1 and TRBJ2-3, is KAGVTQTPRYLIKTRGQQVTLSCSPISGHRSVSWYQQTPGQGLQFLFEYFSETQRNKGNFPGRFSGRQFSNSRSEMNVSTLELGDSALYLCASSKRGITDTQYFGPGTRLTVL.

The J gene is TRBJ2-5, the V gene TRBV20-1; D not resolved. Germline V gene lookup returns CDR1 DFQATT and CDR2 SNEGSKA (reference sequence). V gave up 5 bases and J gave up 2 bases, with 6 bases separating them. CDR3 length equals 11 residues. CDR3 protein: CSADLQETQYF. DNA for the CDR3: TGCAGTGCTGACTTACAAGAGACCCAGTACTTC.

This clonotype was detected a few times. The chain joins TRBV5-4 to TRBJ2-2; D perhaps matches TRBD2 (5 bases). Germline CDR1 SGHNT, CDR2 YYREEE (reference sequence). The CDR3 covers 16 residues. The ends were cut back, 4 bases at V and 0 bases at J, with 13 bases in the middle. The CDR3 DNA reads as TGTGCCAGCAGCGGACGGACGGGGACGAACACCGGGGAGCTGTTTTTT. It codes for CASSGRTGTNTGELFF.

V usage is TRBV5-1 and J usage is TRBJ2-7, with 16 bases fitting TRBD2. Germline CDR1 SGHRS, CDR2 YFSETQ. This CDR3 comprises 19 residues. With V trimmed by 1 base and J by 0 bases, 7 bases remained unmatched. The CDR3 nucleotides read TGCGCCAGCAGCTTGAAGGGACTAGCGGGAGGGCCGAGCTCCTACGAGCAGTACTTC. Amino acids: CASSLKGLAGGPSSYEQYF.

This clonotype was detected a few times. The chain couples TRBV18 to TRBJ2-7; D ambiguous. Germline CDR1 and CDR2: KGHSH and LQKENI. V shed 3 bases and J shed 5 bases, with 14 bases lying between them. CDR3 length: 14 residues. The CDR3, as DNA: TGTGCCAGCTCACCCACCCCCGTGGGTCACGAGCAGTACTTC. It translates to CASSPTPVGHEQYF.

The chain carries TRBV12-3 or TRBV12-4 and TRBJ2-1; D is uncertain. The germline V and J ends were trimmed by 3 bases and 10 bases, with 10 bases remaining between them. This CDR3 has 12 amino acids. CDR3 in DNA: TGTGCCAGCAGTTTCGGGCTAGGGGAGCAGTTCTTC. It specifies CASSFGLGEQFF.